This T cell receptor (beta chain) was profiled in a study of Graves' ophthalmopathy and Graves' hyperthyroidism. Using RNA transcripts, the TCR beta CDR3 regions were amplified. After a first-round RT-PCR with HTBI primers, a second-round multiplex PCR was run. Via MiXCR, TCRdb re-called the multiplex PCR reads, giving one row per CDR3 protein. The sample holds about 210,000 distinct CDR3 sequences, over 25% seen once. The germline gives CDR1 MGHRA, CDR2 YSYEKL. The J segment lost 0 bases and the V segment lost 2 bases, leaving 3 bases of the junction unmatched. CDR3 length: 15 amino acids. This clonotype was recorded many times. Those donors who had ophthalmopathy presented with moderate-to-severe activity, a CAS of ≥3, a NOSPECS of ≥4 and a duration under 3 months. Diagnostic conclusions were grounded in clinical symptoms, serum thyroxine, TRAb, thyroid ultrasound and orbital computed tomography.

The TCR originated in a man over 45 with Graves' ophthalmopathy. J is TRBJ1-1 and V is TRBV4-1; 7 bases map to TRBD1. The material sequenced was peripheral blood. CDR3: CASSQLGTVNTEAFF. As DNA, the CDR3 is TGCGCCAGCAGCCAACTTGGGACAGTGAACACTGAAGCTTTCTTT.